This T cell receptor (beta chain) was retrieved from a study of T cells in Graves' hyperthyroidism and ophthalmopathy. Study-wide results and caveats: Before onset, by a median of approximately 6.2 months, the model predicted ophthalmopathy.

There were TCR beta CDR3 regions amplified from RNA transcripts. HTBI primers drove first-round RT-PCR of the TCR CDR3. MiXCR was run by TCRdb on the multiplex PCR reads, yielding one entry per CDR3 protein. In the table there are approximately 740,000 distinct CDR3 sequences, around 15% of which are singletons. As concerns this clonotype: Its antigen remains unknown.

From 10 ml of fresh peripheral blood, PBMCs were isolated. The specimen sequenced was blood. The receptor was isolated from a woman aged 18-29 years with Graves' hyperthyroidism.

Here the CDR3 reads CASRGLAGERVYNEQFF. CDR3 bases: TGTGCCAGCAGGGGACTAGCGGGAGAAAGGGTTTACAATGAGCAGTTCTTC. This rearrangement joins TRBV7-9 to TRBJ2-1; 14 bases fit TRBD2. The CDR3 covers 17 residues. CDR1 SEHNR and CDR2 FQNEAQ come from the germline V gene (reference sequence). V trimming: 6 bases; J trimming: 4 bases; junction bases outside the gene matches: 8.